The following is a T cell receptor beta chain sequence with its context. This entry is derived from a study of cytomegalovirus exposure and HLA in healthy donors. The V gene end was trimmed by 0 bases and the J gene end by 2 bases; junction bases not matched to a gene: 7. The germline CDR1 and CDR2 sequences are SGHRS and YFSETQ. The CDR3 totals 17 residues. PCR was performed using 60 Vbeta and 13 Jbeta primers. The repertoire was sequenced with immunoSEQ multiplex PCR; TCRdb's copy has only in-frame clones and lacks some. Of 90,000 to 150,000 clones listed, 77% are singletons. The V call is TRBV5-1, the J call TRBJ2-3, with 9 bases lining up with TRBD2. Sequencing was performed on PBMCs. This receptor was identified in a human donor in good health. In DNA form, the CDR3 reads TGCGCCAGCAGCTTGGCAGTTAGCGGGGGATACACAGATACGCAGTATTTT. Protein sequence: CASSLAVSGGYTDTQYF.